The 6 T cell receptor beta chains below come from one sample, sequenced in a study of T cells in Graves' hyperthyroidism and ophthalmopathy. Researchers took RNA transcripts and amplified the TCR beta CDR3 regions from them. The primer set for the first-round RT-PCR of the TCR CDR3 was HTBI. TCRdb re-called the multiplex PCR reads through MiXCR, storing one row per CDR3 protein. Among hundreds of thousands of distinct CDR3 sequences listed, under 15% were seen once. The specimen sequenced was blood. These receptors came from a woman aged 18 to 35 with Graves' hyperthyroidism.

V and J are TRBV20-1 and TRBJ1-2; D unresolved. V was shortened by 6 bases and J by 3 bases, with 20 bases between the two germline ends. The CDR3 contains 15 residues. The V gene's germline CDR1 is DFQATT and CDR2 SNEGSKA (reference sequence). CDR3 bases: TGCAGTGCCCTCCAACCGTATAGGTTTCACTATGGCTACACCTTC. This sequence encodes CSALQPYRFHYGYTF.

In this sample, this clonotype turned up many times. CDR3 loop: CASSRKQGVHTEAFF. For the CDR3, the DNA is TGTGCCAGCAGTAGGAAACAGGGAGTGCACACTGAAGCTTTCTTT. The chain recombines TRBV6-2 or TRBV6-3 with TRBJ1-1, with D possibly matching TRBD1 (6 bases). Germline V gives CDR1 MNHEY, CDR2 SVGEGT. The CDR3 is 15 residues long. The ends were cut back, 5 bases at V and 3 bases at J, with 16 bases in the middle.

The chain is built from TRBV27 and TRBJ1-1; D perhaps matches TRBD1 (5 bases). The CDR3 consists of 18 residues. From germline, CDR1 is MNHEY and CDR2 SMNVEV (reference sequence). The V end lost 4 bases, the J end lost 4 bases, and 25 bases lay between the germline ends. CDR3 nucleotide sequence: TGTGCCAGCAGTTACCTACCGGGGACTTCCCCGGTCCCCACTGAAGCTTTCTTT. The encoded protein is CASSYLPGTSPVPTEAFF.

This clonotype was detected many times. The chain couples TRBV6-2 or TRBV6-3 to TRBJ1-1; D not certain. The CDR3 is 15 residues long. V dropped 0 bases and J dropped 5 bases, with 13 bases sitting between them. Germline V lookup: CDR1 MNHEY, CDR2 SVGEGT. CDR3 nucleotide sequence: TGTGCCAGCAGTTACTCGAAGGTAGGACCAACTGAAGCTTTCTTT. It specifies CASSYSKVGPTEAFF.

This clonotype was recorded only once. This sequence may be a read error, since a much larger clone differs from it by one base. The chain has TRBV19 and TRBJ2-1; TRBD2 matches at 9 bases. V shed 7 bases and J 8 bases; nucleotides not matched to a gene: 12. The CDR3 loop spans 15 amino acids. Germline-derived CDR1 and CDR2 are LNHDA and SQIVND (reference sequence). CDR3 sequence: CASTPLAGVFDEQFF. In DNA, the CDR3 is TGTGCCAGTACCCCCTTAGCGGGAGTTTTCGATGAGCAGTTCTTC. The full variable domain, in which reference TRBV19 and TRBJ2-1 provide the parts outside the CDR3, is DGGITQSPKYLFRKEGQNVTLSCEQNLNHDAMYWYRQDPGQGLRLIYYSQIVNDFQKGDIAEGYSVSREKKESFPLTVTSAQKNPTAFYLCASTPLAGVFDEQFFGPGTRLTVL.

Many counts were recorded for this clonotype. This chain links TRBV6-1 with TRBJ2-7; D may be TRBD1 (5 bases). Germline CDR1 and CDR2: MNHNS and SASEGT. The V end was cut by 7 bases, the J end by 4 bases, with 14 bases between. This CDR3 comprises 13 residues. The chain's CDR3 is CASTLGPAYEQYF. In DNA, the CDR3 is TGTGCCAGCACCCTGGGGCCAGCGTACGAGCAGTACTTC.